Shown below are 11 T cell receptor beta chains from a single sample sequenced in a study of OX40 agonist ivuxolimab in advanced cancers. Sequenced by immunoSEQ multiplex PCR; TCRdb stores in-frame clones only, minus some. The profile shows some 140,000 clones, 90% of them singletons. Sequences were derived from CD4+ or CD8+ T cells sorted from blood, sampled in a trial of the OX40 agonist ivuxolimab. Every receptor here comes from an adult with an advanced solid tumor such as melanoma, head and neck, liver or kidney cancer.

V gene TRBV7-2 combines with J gene TRBJ1-5; 9 bases line up with TRBD1. The CDR3 consists of 17 residues. Per the germline V gene, CDR1 is SGHTA and CDR2 is FQGNSA. V gave up 1 base and J gave up 6 bases; unmatched junction bases: 10. CDR3 bases: TGTGCCAGCAGCTTAGGGCCGGGACAGGGCAATTCTCAGCCCCAGCATTTT. Translating it yields CASSLGPGQGNSQPQHF.

This clone was seen a single time. The chain joins TRBV9 to TRBJ2-7; D is uncertain. Trimming stripped 0 bases from V and 4 bases from J, with 11 bases between. The length of the CDR3 is 14 residues. Per the germline V gene, CDR1 is SGDLS and CDR2 is YYNGEE. This chain's CDR3 is CASSVEVKEYEQYF. In DNA, the CDR3 is TGTGCCAGCAGCGTAGAAGTAAAAGAGTACGAGCAGTACTTC.

The gene calls are TRBV4-1 and TRBJ2-1; TRBD2 is a possible D gene (6 bases). Looked up from germline, CDR1 is MGHRA and CDR2 is YSYEKL. With 4 bases removed from V and 0 bases from J, the gap between germline ends came to 19 bases. The CDR3 loop spans 18 amino acids. In DNA, the CDR3 is TGCGCCAGCAGCCGCCAAGATCTATCCGGGAGCTCCTACAATGAGCAGTTCTTC. The encoded protein is CASSRQDLSGSSYNEQFF.

This chain uses TRBV19 with TRBJ1-5; D is possibly TRBD1 (5 bases). Germline V gene data show CDR1 as LNHDA and CDR2 as SQIVND (reference sequence). V lost 1 base and J 6 bases, leaving 13 bases between the germline ends. CDR3 length: 15 amino acids. In nucleotides, the CDR3 is TGTGCCAGTAGTATAGGTGGAGGGGTAAGTCAGCCCCAGCATTTT. Its protein product is CASSIGGGVSQPQHF. Combining the CDR3 with reference TRBV19 and TRBJ1-5 gives the whole variable domain DGGITQSPKYLFRKEGQNVTLSCEQNLNHDAMYWYRQDPGQGLRLIYYSQIVNDFQKGDIAEGYSVSREKKESFPLTVTSAQKNPTAFYLCASSIGGGVSQPQHFGDGTRLSIL.

The CDR3 sequence is CATSSFPPLLSGNTIYF. In DNA, the CDR3 is TGTGCCACCAGCAGCTTTCCCCCTCTTCTATCTGGAAACACCATATATTTT. The V and J genes are TRBV15 and TRBJ1-3; D gene uncertain. This CDR3 comprises 17 residues. Germline V gene sequence: CDR1 LNHNV, CDR2 YYDKDF (reference sequence). Trimming shortened V by 3 bases and J by 1 base, and 16 bases separated the two germline ends.

The V gene is TRBV28, the J gene TRBJ2-7, with D possibly matching TRBD1 (5 bases). Germline V gene data show CDR1 as MDHEN and CDR2 as SYDVKM. V was clipped by 9 bases and J by 0 bases, with 15 bases between them. This CDR3 comprises 14 residues. The CDR3 here is CASNPDTSSYEQYF. CDR3 nucleotides: TGTGCCAGTAATCCGGACACCAGCTCCTACGAGCAGTACTTC.

This clone appeared once. The rearrangement links TRBV7-9 to TRBJ1-5; D unresolved. The CDR3 is 14 amino acids. From germline, CDR1 is SEHNR and CDR2 FQNEAQ (reference sequence). V lost 1 base, J lost 4 bases, and 8 bases lay in between. As DNA, the CDR3 is TGTGCCAGCAGCTTAGACAGCGATAATCAGCCCCAGCATTTT. It encodes CASSLDSDNQPQHF.

This rearrangement joins TRBV21-1 to TRBJ1-4; no DNA check was done on the table's D call, TRBD1. TRBV21-1 is noted as a pseudogene. The CDR3 is 18 residues long. The CDR3 reads CASSKEGAGHLSNEKLFF. The CDR3 DNA is TGTGCCAGCAGCAAAGAGGGGGCGGGACACCTCTCTAATGAAAAACTGTTTTTT.

In its sample, this clone is medium-sized. V gene TRBV6-6 combines with J gene TRBJ1-5, with 8 positions matching TRBD1. V lost 5 bases and J lost 4; bases outside the gene matches: 7. The CDR3 totals 15 residues. Germline-derived CDR1 and CDR2 are MNHNY and SVGAGI (reference sequence). The CDR3 DNA reads as TGTGCCAGCAGTCAAGGGACAGGTTGGAATCAGCCCCAGCATTTT. Protein sequence: CASSQGTGWNQPQHF.

This chain uses TRBV19 with TRBJ2-5; no clear D. Trimming left V 1 base short and J 5 bases short, with 11 bases between. The CDR3 is made up of 14 amino acids. The germline gives CDR1 LNHDA, CDR2 SQIVND (reference sequence). The CDR3: CASSIVSASETQYF. The CDR3 DNA reads as TGTGCCAGTAGTATAGTTTCAGCTTCGGAGACCCAGTACTTC.

This chain links TRBV19 with TRBJ1-5, with D perhaps matching TRBD1 (6 bases). Germline-derived CDR1 and CDR2 are LNHDA and SQIVND (reference sequence). The CDR3 runs to 13 residues. The germline V and J ends were trimmed by 6 bases and 7 bases, with 13 bases remaining between them. CDR3: CASRDSIPQPQHF. Here the CDR3 DNA reads TGTGCCAGTAGGGACAGCATACCCCAGCCCCAGCATTTT.